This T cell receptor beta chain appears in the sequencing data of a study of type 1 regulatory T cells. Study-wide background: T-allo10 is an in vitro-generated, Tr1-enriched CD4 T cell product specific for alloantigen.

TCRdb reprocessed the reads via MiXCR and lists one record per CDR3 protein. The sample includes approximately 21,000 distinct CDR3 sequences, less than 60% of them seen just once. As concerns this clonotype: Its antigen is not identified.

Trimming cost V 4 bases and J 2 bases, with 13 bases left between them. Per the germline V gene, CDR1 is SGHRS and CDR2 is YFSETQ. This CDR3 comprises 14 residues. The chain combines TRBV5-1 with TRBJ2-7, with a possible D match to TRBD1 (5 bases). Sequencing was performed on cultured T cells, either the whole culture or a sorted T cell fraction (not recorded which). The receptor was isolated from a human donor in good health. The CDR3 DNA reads TGCGCCAGCAGCAGGGGTGGAAATACCTACGAGCAGTACTTC. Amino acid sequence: CASSRGGNTYEQYF.